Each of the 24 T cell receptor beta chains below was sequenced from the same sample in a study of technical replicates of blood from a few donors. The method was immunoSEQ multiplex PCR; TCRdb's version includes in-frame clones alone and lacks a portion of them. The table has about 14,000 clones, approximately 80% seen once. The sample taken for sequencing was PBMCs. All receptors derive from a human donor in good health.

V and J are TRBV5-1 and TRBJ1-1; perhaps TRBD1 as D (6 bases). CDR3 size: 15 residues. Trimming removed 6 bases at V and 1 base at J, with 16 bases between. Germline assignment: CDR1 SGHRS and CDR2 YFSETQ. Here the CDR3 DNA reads TGCGCCAGCAAACAGGGACCGCACGAGAACACTGAAGCTTTCTTT. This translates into CASKQGPHENTEAFF. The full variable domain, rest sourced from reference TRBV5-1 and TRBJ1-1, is KAGVTQTPRYLIKTRGQQVTLSCSPISGHRSVSWYQQTPGQGLQFLFEYFSETQRNKGNFPGRFSGRQFSNSRSEMNVSTLELGDSALYLCASKQGPHENTEAFFGQGTRLTVV.

Here the CDR3 DNA reads TGCGCCAGCAGCCCGGAGCGGACGTCCTCCCGACTGTTTTTT. Amino acid sequence: CASSPERTSSRLFF. This chain links TRBV5-1 with TRBJ1-4; D gene uncertain. Germline CDR1 and CDR2: SGHRS and YFSETQ. CDR3 length: 14 amino acids. V lost 4 bases and J 13 bases, leaving 20 bases between the germline ends.

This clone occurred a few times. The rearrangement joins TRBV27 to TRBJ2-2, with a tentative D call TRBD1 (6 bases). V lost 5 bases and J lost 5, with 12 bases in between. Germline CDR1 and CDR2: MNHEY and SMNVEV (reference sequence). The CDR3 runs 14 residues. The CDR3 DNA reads TGTGCCAGCAGTACTCACACAGGGACCGGGGAGCTGTTTTTT. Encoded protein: CASSTHTGTGELFF.

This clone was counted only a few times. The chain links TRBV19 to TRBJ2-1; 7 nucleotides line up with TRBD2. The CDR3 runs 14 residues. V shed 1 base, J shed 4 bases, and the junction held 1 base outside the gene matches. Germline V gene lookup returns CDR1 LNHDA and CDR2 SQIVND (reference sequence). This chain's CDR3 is CASSIVAGYNEQFF. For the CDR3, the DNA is TGTGCCAGTAGTATAGTAGCGGGTTACAATGAGCAGTTCTTC.

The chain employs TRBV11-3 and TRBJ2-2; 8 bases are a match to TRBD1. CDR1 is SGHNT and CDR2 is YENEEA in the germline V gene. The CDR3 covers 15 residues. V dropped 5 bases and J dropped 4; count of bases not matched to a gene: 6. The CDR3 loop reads CASSPGGSSTGELFF. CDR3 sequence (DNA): TGTGCCAGCAGCCCAGGGGGCTCGAGCACCGGGGAGCTGTTTTTT.

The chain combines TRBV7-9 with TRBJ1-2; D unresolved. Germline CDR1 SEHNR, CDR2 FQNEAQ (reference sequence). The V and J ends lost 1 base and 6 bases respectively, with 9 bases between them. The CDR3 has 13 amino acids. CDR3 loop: CASSLGEEDGYTF. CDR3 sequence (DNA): TGTGCCAGCAGCTTAGGGGAGGAGGATGGCTACACCTTC. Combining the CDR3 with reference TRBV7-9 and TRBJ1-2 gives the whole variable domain DTGVSQNPRHKITKRGQNVTFRCDPISEHNRLYWYRQTLGQGPEFLTYFQNEAQLEKSRLLSDRFSAERPKGSFSTLEIQRTEQGDSAMYLCASSLGEEDGYTFGSGTRLTVV.

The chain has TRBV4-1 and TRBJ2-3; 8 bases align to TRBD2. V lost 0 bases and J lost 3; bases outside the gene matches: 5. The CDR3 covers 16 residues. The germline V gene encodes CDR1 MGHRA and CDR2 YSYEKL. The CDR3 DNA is TGCGCCAGCAGCCAAGATCCGGGACTAGAAACAGATACGCAGTATTTT. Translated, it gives CASSQDPGLETDTQYF.

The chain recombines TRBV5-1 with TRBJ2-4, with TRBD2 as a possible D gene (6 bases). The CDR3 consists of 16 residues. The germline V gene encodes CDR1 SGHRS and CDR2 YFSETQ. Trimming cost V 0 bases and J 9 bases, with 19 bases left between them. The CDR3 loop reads CASSLAGSSDNGIQYF. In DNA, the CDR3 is TGCGCCAGCAGCTTGGCCGGGTCTAGCGACAATGGCATTCAGTACTTC.

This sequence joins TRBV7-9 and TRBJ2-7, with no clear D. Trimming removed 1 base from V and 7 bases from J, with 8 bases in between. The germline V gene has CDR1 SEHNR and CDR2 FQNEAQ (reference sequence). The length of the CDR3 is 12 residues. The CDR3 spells CASSLDYREQYF. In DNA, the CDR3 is TGTGCCAGCAGCTTAGACTATCGGGAGCAGTACTTC. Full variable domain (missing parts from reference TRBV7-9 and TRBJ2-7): DTGVSQNPRHKITKRGQNVTFRCDPISEHNRLYWYRQTLGQGPEFLTYFQNEAQLEKSRLLSDRFSAERPKGSFSTLEIQRTEQGDSAMYLCASSLDYREQYFGPGTRLTVT.

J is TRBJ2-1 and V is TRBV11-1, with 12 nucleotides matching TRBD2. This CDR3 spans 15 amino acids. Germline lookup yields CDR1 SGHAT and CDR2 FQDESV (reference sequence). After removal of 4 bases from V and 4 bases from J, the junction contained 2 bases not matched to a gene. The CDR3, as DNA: TGTGCCAGCAGCTCTGGGACTAGCGGGTACAATGAGCAGTTCTTC. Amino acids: CASSSGTSGYNEQFF. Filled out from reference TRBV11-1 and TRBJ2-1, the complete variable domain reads EAEVAQSPRYKITEKSQAVAFWCDPISGHATLYWYRQILGQGPELLVQFQDESVVDDSQLPKDRFSAERLKGVDSTLKIQPAELGDSAMYLCASSSGTSGYNEQFFGPGTRLTVL.

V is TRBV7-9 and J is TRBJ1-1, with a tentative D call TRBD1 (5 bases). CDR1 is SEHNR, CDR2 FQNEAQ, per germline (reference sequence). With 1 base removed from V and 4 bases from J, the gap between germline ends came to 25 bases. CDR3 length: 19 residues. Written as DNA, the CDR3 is TGTGCCAGCAGCTTAGGACTTCCCCCTCGAAGGGGCCGGAGCACTGAAGCTTTCTTT. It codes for CASSLGLPPRRGRSTEAFF.

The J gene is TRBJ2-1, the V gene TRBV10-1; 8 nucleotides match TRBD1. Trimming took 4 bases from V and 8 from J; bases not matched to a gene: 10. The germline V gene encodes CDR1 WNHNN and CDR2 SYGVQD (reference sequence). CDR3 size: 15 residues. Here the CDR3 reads CASSGGQGRNDEQFF. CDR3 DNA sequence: TGCGCCAGCAGTGGTGGACAGGGCAGGAACGATGAGCAGTTCTTC.

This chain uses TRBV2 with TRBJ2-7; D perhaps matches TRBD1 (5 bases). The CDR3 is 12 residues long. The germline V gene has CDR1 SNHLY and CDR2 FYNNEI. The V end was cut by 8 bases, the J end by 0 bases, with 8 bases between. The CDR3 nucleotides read TGTGCCAGCGGACACGGCTCCTACGAGCAGTACTTC. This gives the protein CASGHGSYEQYF.

The CDR3, as DNA: TGTGCCAGCAGCCCAGGTGGGACAGGGGGCTCTCTGTACCAAGAGACCCAGTACTTC. The encoded protein is CASSPGGTGGSLYQETQYF. The chain combines TRBV7-9 with TRBJ2-5, with 12 positions matching TRBD1. V lost 5 bases to trimming and J lost 0 bases; unmatched junction nucleotides: 13. CDR3 length equals 19 residues. From germline, CDR1 is SEHNR and CDR2 FQNEAQ (reference sequence).

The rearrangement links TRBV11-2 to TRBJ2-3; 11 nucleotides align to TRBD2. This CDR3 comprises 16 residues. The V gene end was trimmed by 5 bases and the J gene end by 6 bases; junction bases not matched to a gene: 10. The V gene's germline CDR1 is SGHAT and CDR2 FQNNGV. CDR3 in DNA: TGTGCCAGCAGCGCTAGCGGGAGGCCACCTTGGGATACGCAGTATTTT. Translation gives CASSASGRPPWDTQYF.

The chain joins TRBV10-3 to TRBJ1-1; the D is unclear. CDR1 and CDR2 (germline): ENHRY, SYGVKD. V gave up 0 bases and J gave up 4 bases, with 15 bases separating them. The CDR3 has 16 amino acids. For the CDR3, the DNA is TGTGCCATCAGTGAGTCGAGGGCAGGCGCCCCCACTGAAGCTTTCTTT. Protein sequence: CAISESRAGAPTEAFF.

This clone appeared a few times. The CDR3 nucleotides read TGTGCCAGCTCCGACAACATGAACACTGAAGCTTTCTTT. This codes for CASSDNMNTEAFF. The rearrangement uses TRBV18 and TRBJ1-1; no firm D call. The CDR3 has 13 amino acids. The germline gives CDR1 KGHSH, CDR2 LQKENI. The V end was cut by 6 bases, the J end by 0 bases, with 8 bases between.

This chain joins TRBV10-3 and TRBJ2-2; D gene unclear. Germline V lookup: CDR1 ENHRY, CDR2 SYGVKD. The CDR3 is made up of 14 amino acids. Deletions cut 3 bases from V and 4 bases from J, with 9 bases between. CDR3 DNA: TGTGCCATCAGTGAAACGACTGCCACCGGGGAGCTGTTTTTT. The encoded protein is CAISETTATGELFF.

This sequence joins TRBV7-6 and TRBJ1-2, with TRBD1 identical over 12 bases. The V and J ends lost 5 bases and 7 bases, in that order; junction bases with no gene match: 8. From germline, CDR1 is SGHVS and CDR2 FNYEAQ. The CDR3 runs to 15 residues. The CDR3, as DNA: TGTGCCAGCAGCCCCCGGGACAGGGGGCGCGGTGGCTACACCTTC. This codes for CASSPRDRGRGGYTF.

In DNA, the CDR3 is TGCGCCAGCAGCATTGTAGCGGGAGGGTTGTTCGATGAGCAGTTCTTC. Translating gives CASSIVAGGLFDEQFF. This chain links TRBV5-1 with TRBJ2-1; TRBD2 matches 11 bases. CDR1 is SGHRS, CDR2 YFSETQ, per germline. The ends lost 4 bases at V and 8 bases at J; junction bases unmatched: 11. The CDR3 extends over 16 amino acids.

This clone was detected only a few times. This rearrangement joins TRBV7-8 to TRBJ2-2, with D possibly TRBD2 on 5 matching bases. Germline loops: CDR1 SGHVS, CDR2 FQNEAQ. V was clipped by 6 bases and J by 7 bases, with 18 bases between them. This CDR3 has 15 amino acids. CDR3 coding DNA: TGTGCCAGCAGGAAAGAGGTCCTAGCAGGCGGGGAGCTGTTTTTT. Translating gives CASRKEVLAGGELFF.

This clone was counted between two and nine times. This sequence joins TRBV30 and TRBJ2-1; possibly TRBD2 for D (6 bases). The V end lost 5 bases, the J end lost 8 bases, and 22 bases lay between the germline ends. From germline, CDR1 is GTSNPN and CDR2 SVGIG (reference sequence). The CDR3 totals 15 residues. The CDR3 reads CAWGREVNLRDEQFF. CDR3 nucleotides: TGTGCCTGGGGGCGGGAAGTGAACCTGCGGGATGAGCAGTTCTTC.

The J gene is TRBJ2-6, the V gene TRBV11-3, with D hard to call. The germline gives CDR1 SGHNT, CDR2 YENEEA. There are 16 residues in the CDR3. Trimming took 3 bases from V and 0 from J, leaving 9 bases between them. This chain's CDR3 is CASSLAQPSGANVLTF. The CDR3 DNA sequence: TGTGCCAGCAGCTTGGCACAGCCCTCTGGGGCCAACGTCCTGACTTTC.

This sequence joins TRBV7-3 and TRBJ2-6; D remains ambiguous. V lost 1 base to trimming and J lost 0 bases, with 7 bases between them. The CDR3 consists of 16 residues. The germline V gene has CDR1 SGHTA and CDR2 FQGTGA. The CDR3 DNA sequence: TGTGCCAGCAGCTTAAGCAGTTACTCTGGGGCCAACGTCCTGACTTTC. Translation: CASSLSSYSGANVLTF.